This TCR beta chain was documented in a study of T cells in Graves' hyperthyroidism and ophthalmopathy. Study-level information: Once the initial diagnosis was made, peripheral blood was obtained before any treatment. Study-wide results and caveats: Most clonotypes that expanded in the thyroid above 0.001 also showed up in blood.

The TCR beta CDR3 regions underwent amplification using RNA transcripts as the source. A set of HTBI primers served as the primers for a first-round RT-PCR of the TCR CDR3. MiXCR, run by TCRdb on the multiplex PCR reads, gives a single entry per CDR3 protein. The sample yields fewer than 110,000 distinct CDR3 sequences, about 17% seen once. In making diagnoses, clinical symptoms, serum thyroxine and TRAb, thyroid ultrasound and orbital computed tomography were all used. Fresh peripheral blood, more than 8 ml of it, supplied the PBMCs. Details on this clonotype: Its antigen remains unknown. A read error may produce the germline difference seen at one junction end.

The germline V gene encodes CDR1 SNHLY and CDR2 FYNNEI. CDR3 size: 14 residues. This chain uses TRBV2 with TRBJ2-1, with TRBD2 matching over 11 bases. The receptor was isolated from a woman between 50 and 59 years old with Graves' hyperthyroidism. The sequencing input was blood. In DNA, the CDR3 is TGTGCCAGCAACCCGGGACTAGCGGTCAATGGGCAGTTCTTC. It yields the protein CASNPGLAVNGQFF.